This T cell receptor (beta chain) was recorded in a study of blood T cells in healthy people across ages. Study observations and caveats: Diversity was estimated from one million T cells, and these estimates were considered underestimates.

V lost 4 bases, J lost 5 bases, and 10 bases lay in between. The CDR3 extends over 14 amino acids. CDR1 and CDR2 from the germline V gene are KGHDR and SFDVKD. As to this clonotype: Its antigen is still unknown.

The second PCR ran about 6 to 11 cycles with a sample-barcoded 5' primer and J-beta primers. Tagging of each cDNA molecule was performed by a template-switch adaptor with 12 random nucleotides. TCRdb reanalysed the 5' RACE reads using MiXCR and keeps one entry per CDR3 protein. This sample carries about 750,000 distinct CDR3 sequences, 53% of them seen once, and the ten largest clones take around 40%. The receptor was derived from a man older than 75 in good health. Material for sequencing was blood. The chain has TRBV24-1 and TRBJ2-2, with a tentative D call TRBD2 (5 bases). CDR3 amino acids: CATSEREWTGELFF. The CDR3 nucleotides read TGTGCCACCAGTGAACGGGAATGGACCGGGGAGCTGTTTTTT.